A selection of T cell receptor beta chains follows, all from one sample in a study of T cells in Graves' hyperthyroidism and ophthalmopathy. One entry per CDR3 protein results from TCRdb running MiXCR on the multiplex PCR reads. Of 500,000 to 650,000 distinct CDR3 sequences in the sample, 13% to 15% were seen once. The sample taken for sequencing was blood. Receptor source: a woman between 45 and 60 years old with Graves' ophthalmopathy. Each CDR3 is given with its conserved first and last residue. D genes are given only for firm matches. Only some rows state a clone size, as once, few, many or a class for expanded clones.

>15|TRBV20-1|TRBD1|many|TRBJ1-1
CSAPGRQGLNTEAFF
TGCAGTGCTCCCGGCAGACAGGGCTTGAACACTGAAGCTTTCTTT
>15|TRBV5-8|NA|few|TRBJ2-2
CASSVNQVNTGELFF
TGTGCCAGCAGCGTCAATCAGGTGAACACCGGGGAGCTGTTTTTT
>15|TRBV5-1|NA|few|TRBJ2-1
CASTPAGRGQETQFF
TGCGCCAGCACCCCAGCCGGGCGAGGGCAAGAGACCCAGTTCTTC
>14|TRBV20-1|TRBD2|many|TRBJ2-5
CSPQLAGVVETQYF
TGCAGTCCCCAGCTGGCGGGAGTGGTAGAGACCCAGTACTTC
>13|TRBV11-3|NA|many|TRBJ1-1
CASSLEWNTEAFF
TGTGCCAGCAGCTTAGAATGGAACACTGAAGCTTTCTTT
>15|TRBV7-2|NA|NA|TRBJ2-3
CASSLLGGKTDTQYF
TGTGCCAGCAGCTTACTTGGGGGCAAGACAGATACGCAGTATTTT
>13|TRBV7-3|NA|many|TRBJ2-5
CASSPRYQETQYF
TGTGCCAGCAGCCCCCGGTACCAAGAGACCCAGTACTTC
>8|TRBV12-3/TRBV12-4|NA|many|TRBJ1-1
CASTEAFF
TGTGCCAGCACTGAAGCTTTCTTT
>14|TRBV16|NA|few|TRBJ1-2
CASSQSRGIYGYTF
TGTGCCAGCAGCCAATCGAGGGGTATCTATGGCTACACCTTC
>16|TRBV19|TRBD2|NA|TRBJ2-1
CASSIGGSGRYNEQFF
TGTGCCAGTAGTATAGGGGGTAGCGGGAGGTACAATGAGCAGTTCTTC
>12|TRBV2|NA|many|TRBJ2-1
CADLTEPGEQFF
TGTGCCGACCTGACGGAGCCAGGTGAGCAGTTCTTC
>15|TRBV6-2/TRBV6-3|NA|many|TRBJ2-1
CASSYSKRTDNEQFF
TGTGCCAGCAGTTACTCAAAAAGAACCGACAATGAGCAGTTCTTC
>16|TRBV4-3|NA|few|TRBJ1-1
CASSQGYAGENTEAFF
TGCGCCAGCAGCCAAGGTTATGCGGGTGAGAACACTGAAGCTTTCTTT
>10|TRBV20-1|NA|many|TRBJ2-7
CSASDAKQYF
TGCAGTGCTTCGGACGCAAAGCAGTACTTC
>14|TRBV30|NA|many|TRBJ2-3
CAWSGTGITDTQYF
TGTGCCTGGAGTGGGACGGGCATCACAGATACGCAGTATTTT
>13|TRBV12-3/TRBV12-4|TRBD1|many|TRBJ1-1
CASILGQGARAFF
TGTGCCAGCATCCTGGGACAGGGGGCGCGAGCTTTCTTT
>16|TRBV5-4|TRBD1|NA|TRBJ2-1
CASSRRPGQGGNEQFF
TGTGCCAGCAGCCGAAGACCGGGACAGGGGGGGAATGAGCAGTTCTTC
>16|TRBV20-1|TRBD2|many|TRBJ2-1
CSAIKGASSGSREQFF
TGCAGTGCGATCAAGGGAGCGTCTAGCGGGAGTAGAGAGCAGTTCTTC
>14|TRBV30|NA|many|TRBJ1-1
CAWSTWQGNTEAFF
TGTGCCTGGAGCACTTGGCAGGGAAACACTGAAGCTTTCTTT
>11|TRBV2|NA|NA|TRBJ1-4
CASSDYGKLFF
TGTGCCAGCAGTGACTACGGAAAACTGTTTTTT
>15|TRBV4-1|TRBD2|many|TRBJ2-1
CASSQERTRDNEQFF
TGCGCCAGCAGCCAGGAAAGGACTAGAGACAATGAGCAGTTCTTC
>16|TRBV24-1|NA|many|TRBJ2-4
CATSDSVGAAKNIQYF
TGTGCCACCAGTGACTCCGTGGGGGCTGCCAAAAACATTCAGTACTTC
>15|TRBV20-1|NA|many|TRBJ2-3
CSARGGAGSTDTQYF
TGCAGTGCTAGAGGTGGTGCGGGAAGCACAGATACGCAGTATTTT
>15|TRBV2|NA|few|TRBJ2-5
CASSEQRAGQETQYF
TGTGCCAGCAGTGAACAGCGGGCCGGCCAAGAGACCCAGTACTTC
>16|TRBV12-3/TRBV12-4|NA|NA|TRBJ2-5
CASSRSGLRGGETQYF
TGTGCCAGCAGTCGCTCGGGCCTCAGGGGAGGAGAGACCCAGTACTTC
>16|TRBV3-1|TRBD2|many|TRBJ2-1
CASSQGLAAAGNEQFF
TGTGCCAGCAGCCAAGGACTAGCGGCAGCGGGGAATGAGCAGTTCTTC
>17|TRBV28|NA|few|TRBJ2-6
CASSSRGSNSGANVLTF
TGTGCCAGCAGTTCGAGGGGATCAAACTCTGGGGCCAACGTCCTGACTTTC
>13|TRBV4-1|NA|NA|TRBJ2-2
CASSHNKAGELFF
TGCGCCAGCAGCCACAACAAGGCCGGGGAGCTGTTTTTT
>14|TRBV28|NA|NA|TRBJ2-3
CASTWDGVTDTQYF
TGTGCCAGCACTTGGGACGGGGTGACAGATACGCAGTATTTT
>14|TRBV7-9|TRBD1|once|TRBJ1-6
CASRPGQSDSPLHF
TGTGCCAGCAGACCGGGACAGTCTGATTCACCCCTCCACTTT
>14|TRBV7-9|NA|many|TRBJ2-2
CASSLDRANGELFF
TGTGCCAGCAGCTTAGATCGTGCGAACGGGGAGCTGTTTTTT
>15|TRBV6-2/TRBV6-3|TRBD2|NA|TRBJ2-7
CASRPVSGTSYEQYF
TGTGCCAGCAGACCAGTTAGCGGGACTTCCTACGAGCAGTACTTC
>17|TRBV24-1|TRBD1|many|TRBJ2-2
CATSDNHRGANTGELFF
TGTGCCACCAGTGATAACCACAGGGGCGCCAACACCGGGGAGCTGTTTTTT
>15|TRBV5-1|NA|few|TRBJ1-2
CASSLGAGKDYGYTF
TGCGCCAGCAGCTTGGGGGCAGGGAAGGACTATGGCTACACCTTC
>15|TRBV11-2|TRBD1|many|TRBJ2-7
CASRSPGQGIYEQYF
TGTGCCAGCAGATCACCGGGACAGGGTATCTACGAGCAGTACTTC
>14|TRBV15|NA|many|TRBJ2-5
CATSSRSGVETQYF
TGTGCCACCAGCTCCCGGTCAGGGGTTGAGACCCAGTACTTC
>13|TRBV13|TRBD1|few|TRBJ1-5
CASSTDRAQPQHF
TGTGCCAGCAGCACCGACAGGGCTCAGCCCCAGCATTTT
>13|TRBV15|NA|few|TRBJ2-7
CATSRTSGFEQYF
TGTGCCACCAGCAGAACCTCGGGGTTCGAGCAGTACTTC
>17|TRBV9|NA|NA|TRBJ2-3
CASSAPRRGLSTDTQYF
TGTGCCAGCAGCGCCCCCCGGAGGGGTTTGAGCACAGATACGCAGTATTTT
>13|TRBV7-3|TRBD1|NA|TRBJ1-6
CASSFRDSSPLHF
TGTGCCAGCAGCTTCCGGGACAGTTCACCCCTCCACTTT
>14|TRBV28|NA|many|TRBJ2-4
CASSLPLKGDIQYF
TGTGCCAGCAGCCTACCGCTCAAAGGGGACATTCAGTACTTC
>14|TRBV5-6|NA|many|TRBJ2-5
CASSIPDWGETQYF
TGTGCCAGCAGCATTCCGGACTGGGGGGAGACCCAGTACTTC
>14|TRBV9|NA|few|TRBJ2-3
CASSVVPSTDTQYF
TGTGCCAGCAGCGTAGTCCCCAGCACAGATACGCAGTATTTT
>12|TRBV3-1|NA|many|TRBJ2-1
CASSEWDNEQFF
TGTGCCAGCAGCGAATGGGACAATGAGCAGTTCTTC
>14|TRBV7-3|NA|few|TRBJ2-6
CASSSRQGANVLTF
TGTGCCAGCAGCTCACGACAGGGGGCCAACGTCCTGACTTTC
>15|TRBV6-2/TRBV6-3|TRBD1|few|TRBJ2-2
CASSLPSDRAGELFF
TGTGCCAGCAGCCTACCCTCGGACAGGGCTGGGGAGCTGTTTTTT
>15|TRBV12-5|TRBD2|many|TRBJ2-3
CASTRRGGPTDTQYF
TGTGCTAGCACCCGCCGGGGGGGACCGACAGATACGCAGTATTTT
>15|TRBV7-9|NA|many|TRBJ2-1
CASRPTPHSYNEQFF
TGTGCCAGCAGGCCCACCCCCCATTCCTACAATGAGCAGTTCTTC
>15|TRBV6-2/TRBV6-3|NA|many|TRBJ2-1
CASSYRNYDYNEQFF
TGTGCCAGCAGTTACCGTAACTACGACTACAATGAGCAGTTCTTC
>13|TRBV2|NA|many|TRBJ1-5
CASSVRDNQPQHF
TGTGCCAGCAGTGTCCGCGACAATCAGCCCCAGCATTTT
>15|TRBV5-5|NA|many|TRBJ1-5
CASSLSPQPNQPQHF
TGTGCCAGCAGCTTGTCACCACAACCCAATCAGCCCCAGCATTTT
>18|TRBV7-2|NA|many|TRBJ1-1
CASSFGGGMTFMNTEAFF
TGTGCCAGCAGCTTCGGCGGAGGGATGACATTCATGAACACTGAAGCTTTCTTT
>16|TRBV18|NA|many|TRBJ1-1
CASSYIGSGSLFEAFF
TGTGCCAGCTCATATATCGGATCTGGCAGCCTATTTGAAGCTTTCTTT